This TCR beta chain was obtained from a study of T-cell reconstitution after alpha-beta-depleted transplantation in children. Preparing the TCRbeta library involved the use of unique molecular identifiers. Using its own MiXCR run on the PCR reads, TCRdb lists one record per CDR3 protein. The profile covers 640,000 or so distinct CDR3 sequences, with around 16% appearing a single time and approximately 1% taken by the ten largest. This clonotype was counted many times. The receptor's source is a human donor who donated a stem cell graft to a child with acute myeloid leukemia. This specimen consisted of PBMCs from the stem cell graft donor, obtained from the stem cell graft.

The CDR3: CSARRYNSPLHF. The DNA of the CDR3 is TGCAGTGCTAGGAGATACAATTCACCCCTCCACTTT. V gene TRBV20-1 combines with J gene TRBJ1-6; D call uncertain. V lost 3 bases, J lost 7 bases, and 7 bases lay in between. The CDR3 sequence is 12 residues long. Germline V gene data show CDR1 as DFQATT and CDR2 as SNEGSKA (reference sequence).